This T cell receptor beta chain was found in a study of cytomegalovirus exposure and HLA in healthy donors. Background on the study: A preliminary data release comprised 80 million to 95 million unique TCRs obtained from HLA-typed donors. Study-wide results and caveats: Analysis was performed later, and it showed HLA-associated TCR beta chains to be more clonally expanded than equally common others.

A word on this clone: The antigen remains unidentified.

The CDR3 length is 17 residues. The trim removed 1 base at V and 2 bases at J, leaving 4 bases unmatched. Looked up from germline, CDR1 is SGHVS and CDR2 is FQNEAQ. The PCR used 60 Vbeta and 13 Jbeta primers. Assay used: immunoSEQ multiplex PCR; TCRdb lists only in-frame clones, some missing. Among approximately 60,000 clones listed, around 83% were seen once. The origin of this receptor is a man aged 35 to 55 in good health and CMV-seronegative. The J gene is TRBJ2-3, the V gene TRBV7-8, with 12 nucleotides matching TRBD2. The sequenced sample consisted of PBMCs. CDR3 in DNA: TGTGCCAGCAGCTTAGTTCTAGCGGGGGGGGACACAGATACGCAGTATTTT. Protein: CASSLVLAGGDTDTQYF.